This T cell receptor beta chain was obtained from a study of shared clonotypes between healthy human individuals. The CDR3 is made up of 14 amino acids. Looked up from germline, CDR1 is MNHEY and CDR2 is SVGAGI. V trimming: 6 bases; J trimming: 7 bases; junction bases outside the gene matches: 8. Only CD45RO-negative cells positively selected for CCR7 counted as naive CD8 cells, so terminally differentiated effector memory CD45RA+ cells were excluded. Data came from immunoSEQ multiplex PCR; TCRdb stores just in-frame clones and leaves some out. The profile shows around 2,100,000 clones, approximately 94% of them singletons.

Sequenced input: naive CD8+ T cells sorted from blood. This clonotype was sampled from a man aged 18 to 30 in good health. V usage is TRBV6-5 and J usage is TRBJ1-1, with 10 nucleotides matching TRBD1. The CDR3 DNA sequence: TGTGCCAGCAGACCCCGGGACAGGGGTCATGAAGCTTTCTTT. Amino acid sequence: CASRPRDRGHEAFF.